This T cell receptor (beta chain) was observed in a study of blood T cell repertoires in COVID-19. About the research overall: The United States, Italy and Spain supplied acute and convalescent COVID-19 samples.

Contact with a PCR-confirmed or clinician-diagnosed COVID-19 case occurred within 2 weeks of entry. In the source study's methods: Reference gene primer amplification in the assay estimated nucleated cell counts. Generated by immunoSEQ multiplex PCR, the TCRdb table keeps only in-frame clones and is missing some. D and trimming were read from the DNA, whereas the V and J calls and clone size are those reported in that table. The data show a few hundred thousand clones, with 89% seen just once and roughly 2.9% held by the top ten. The CDR3 runs to 19 residues. CDR1 and CDR2 from the germline V gene are SGHVS and FNYEAQ. V shed 3 bases and J 1 base; nucleotides not matched to a gene: 11.

The sequence derives from a woman between 50 and 59 years old who had been exposed to COVID-19. The J gene is TRBJ2-6, the V gene TRBV7-6; 8 positions agree with TRBD2. The specimen sequenced was PBMCs or T cells enriched from blood (not recorded which). This CDR3 is CASSFRPPGGPSGANVLTF. CDR3 bases: TGTGCCAGCAGCTTCCGCCCACCGGGGGGGCCTTCTGGGGCCAACGTCCTGACTTTC.